Listed below are T cell receptor beta chains from one sample, sequenced in a study of blood T cell repertoires in COVID-19. This table comes from immunoSEQ multiplex PCR, and its TCRdb copy is limited to in-frame clones, with some not included. There are roughly 150,000 clones in the sample; about four fifths occur only once, and around 19% lies in the top ten. The sequenced material came from peripheral blood. The receptors here all came from a woman in her seventies who had recovered from COVID-19. Both conserved end residues are part of each CDR3. The D gene is left open where the match is weak. A clone size is listed for some rows: how often the clone was seen (once, few, many), or a class if it is expanded.

J | V | size | D | DNA | CDR3
TRBJ2-7 | TRBV4-1 | NA | NA | TGCGCCAGCAGCCCCCCCTGGCCGGGCGAGCAGTACTTC | CASSPPWPGEQYF
TRBJ1-1 | TRBV11-2 | NA | NA | TGTGCCAGCAGCCCTGGGGGGTTTAGGGCTGAAGCTTTCTTT | CASSPGGFRAEAFF
TRBJ2-7 | TRBV11-3 | NA | NA | TGTGCCAGCAGCCCCGGCGAGCGATACGAGCAGTACTTC | CASSPGERYEQYF
TRBJ1-3 | TRBV30 | NA | NA | TGTGCCTCGGAATCCCGGGAGTCTGGAAACACCATATATTTT | CASESRESGNTIYF
TRBJ1-2 | TRBV10-3 | NA | NA | TGTGCCATCAGTGGGGGCAGGGGCTATGGCTACACCTTC | CAISGGRGYGYTF
TRBJ2-3 | TRBV5-1 | once | TRBD1 | TGCGCCAGCAGCACTGGACAGGGCGTGACAGATACGCAGTATTTT | CASSTGQGVTDTQYF
TRBJ2-7 | TRBV5-1 | NA | TRBD2 | TGCGCCAGCAGCTTGGTGGGGGGGAGATCCTACGAGCAGTACTTC | CASSLVGGRSYEQYF
TRBJ2-7 | TRBV28 | NA | TRBD2 | TGTGCCAGCAGGGGAGGGGCCGGGGCCTACGAGCAGTACTTC | CASRGGAGAYEQYF
TRBJ1-2 | TRBV23-1 | NA | NA | TGCGCCAGCAGTCAATCGGGGGCCAGGTGGTATGGCTACACCTTC | CASSQSGARWYGYTF
TRBJ2-7 | TRBV6-5 | NA | NA | TGTGCGGCGGGCCGCGGTTCTGAGCAGTACTTC | CAAGRGSEQYF
TRBJ1-5 | TRBV2 | NA | TRBD1 | TGTGCCAGCAGTGAACAGGGGGCGCATCAGCCCCAGCATTTT | CASSEQGAHQPQHF
TRBJ2-1 | TRBV15 | many | TRBD2 | TGTGCCACCAGCAGAGAGGGACTACCCTACGGGAATGAGCAGTTCTTC | CATSREGLPYGNEQFF
TRBJ1-5 | TRBV2 | many | NA | TGTGCCAGCAGTGCCCGACAGCCCAATCAGCCCCAGCATTTT | CASSARQPNQPQHF
TRBJ1-2 | TRBV29-1 | NA | NA | TGCAGCGACCGCACCCGGACAGATCCCTATGGCTACACCTTC | CSDRTRTDPYGYTF
TRBJ2-6 | TRBV7-9 | NA | NA | TGTGCCAGCAGCCCCCGGGGCTCTGGGGCCAACGTCCTGACTTTC | CASSPRGSGANVLTF
TRBJ2-3 | TRBV30 | NA | NA | TGTGCCTGGTCGGGTGCAGATACGCAGTATTTT | CAWSGADTQYF
TRBJ2-1 | TRBV28 | NA | TRBD1 | TGTGCCAGCAGACCCGACAGGGACTCCTACAATGAGCAGTTCTTC | CASRPDRDSYNEQFF
TRBJ2-3 | TRBV6-2/TRBV6-3 | NA | NA | TGTGCCAGCAGTCGGCGGGATACGCAGTATTTT | CASSRRDTQYF
TRBJ1-1 | TRBV30 | NA | NA | TGTGCCTGGAGCCCGTCGGGGGCTGAAGCTTTCTTT | CAWSPSGAEAFF
TRBJ2-5 | TRBV13 | once | NA | TGTGCCAGCAGCACCAGGGGTGGGGAGACCCAGTACTTC | CASSTRGGETQYF
TRBJ1-5 | TRBV7-8 | NA | NA | TGTGCCAGCAGCCAGGTGGGGAGGGGGTGGCCCCAGCATTTT | CASSQVGRGWPQHF
TRBJ1-5 | TRBV2 | NA | NA | TGTGCCAGCACCGCGGACAGCCCCGGCAGGGGTCAGCCCCAGCATTTT | CASTADSPGRGQPQHF
TRBJ2-1 | TRBV6-4 | few | TRBD1 | TGTGCCAGCAGTGGGGGGACAGGCTCCTACAATGAGCAGTTCTTC | CASSGGTGSYNEQFF
TRBJ2-5 | TRBV20-1 | NA | TRBD1 | TGCAGTGCTAGTCCCCTGGGGACAGGATCTGGAGAGACCCAGTACTTC | CSASPLGTGSGETQYF
TRBJ1-2 | TRBV28 | NA | NA | TGTGCCAGCAGTTTTGGGGTGGGAGGGTCCGGCTACACCTTC | CASSFGVGGSGYTF
TRBJ1-1 | TRBV2 | NA | TRBD1 | TGTGCCAGCAGCCCACAGGGGGCCGTCACTGAAGCTTTCTTT | CASSPQGAVTEAFF
TRBJ1-3 | TRBV5-1 | NA | TRBD1 | TGCGCCAGCAGCCCCGACAGGGTGATGGGCACCATATATTTT | CASSPDRVMGTIYF
TRBJ1-4 | TRBV21-1 | NA | NA | TGTGCCAGCAGTCAAAATGAAAAACTGTTTTTT | CASSQNEKLFF
TRBJ1-5 | TRBV28 | NA | NA | TGTGCCAGCAGTTTGTATAGCAATCAGCCCCAGCATTTT | CASSLYSNQPQHF
TRBJ2-4 | TRBV20-1 | NA | NA | TGCAGTGCTAGTTCCCTAGCCAAAAACATTCAGTACTTC | CSASSLAKNIQYF
TRBJ1-3 | TRBV18 | NA | NA | TGTGCCAGCTCACCACGGGACACCTCTGGAAACACCATATATTTT | CASSPRDTSGNTIYF
TRBJ1-2 | TRBV28 | NA | NA | TGTGCCAGCAGTTTATCCCCAGCCGCGGGAGGCTACACCTTC | CASSLSPAAGGYTF
TRBJ1-1 | TRBV28 | NA | NA | TGTGCCAGCAGTTTAGGAGATGCGGAAGCTTTCTTT | CASSLGDAEAFF
TRBJ2-7 | TRBV30 | NA | NA | TGTGCCTGGAGCCCCGGGGGAACCTACGAGCAGTACTTC | CAWSPGGTYEQYF
TRBJ2-7 | TRBV28 | NA | TRBD1 | TGTGCCAGCAACCCCCCTGACAGGGGGCATCGGTACGAGCAGTACTTC | CASNPPDRGHRYEQYF
TRBJ2-3 | TRBV12-3/TRBV12-4 | few | TRBD2 | TGTGCCAGCAGTTTTGGTCTAGCGGGTCGGCATTTT | CASSFGLAGRHF